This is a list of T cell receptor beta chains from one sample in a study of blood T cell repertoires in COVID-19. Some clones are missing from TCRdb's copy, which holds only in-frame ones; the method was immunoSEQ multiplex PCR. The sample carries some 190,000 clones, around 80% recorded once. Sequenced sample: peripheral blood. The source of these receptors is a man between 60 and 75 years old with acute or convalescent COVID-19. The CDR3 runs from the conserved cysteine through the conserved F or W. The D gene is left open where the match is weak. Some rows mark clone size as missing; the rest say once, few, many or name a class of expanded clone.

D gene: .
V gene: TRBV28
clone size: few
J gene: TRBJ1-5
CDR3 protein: CASRSDRLGQPQHF
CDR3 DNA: TGTGCCAGCAGATCCGACAGGTTGGGTCAGCCCCAGCATTTT

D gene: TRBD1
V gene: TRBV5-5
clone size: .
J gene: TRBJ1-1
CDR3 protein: CASSFQQGTNTEAFF
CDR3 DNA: TGTGCCAGCAGCTTTCAACAGGGGACTAACACTGAAGCTTTCTTT

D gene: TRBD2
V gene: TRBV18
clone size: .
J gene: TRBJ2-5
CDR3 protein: CASSPPSSGRGETQYF
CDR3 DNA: TGTGCCAGCTCACCCCCGTCCAGCGGGAGGGGTGAGACCCAGTACTTC

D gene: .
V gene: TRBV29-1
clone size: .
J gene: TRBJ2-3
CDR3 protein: CSVDPIGLRADTQYF
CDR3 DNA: TGCAGCGTGGACCCCATTGGTTTGCGGGCAGATACGCAGTATTTT

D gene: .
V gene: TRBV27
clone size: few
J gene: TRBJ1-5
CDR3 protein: CASSLSGVQPQHF
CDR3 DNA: TGTGCCAGCAGTTTATCAGGGGTTCAGCCCCAGCATTTT

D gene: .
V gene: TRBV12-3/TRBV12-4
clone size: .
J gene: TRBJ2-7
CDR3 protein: CASSLVRGYEQYF
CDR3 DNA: TGTGCCAGCAGTTTAGTCCGGGGATACGAGCAGTACTTC

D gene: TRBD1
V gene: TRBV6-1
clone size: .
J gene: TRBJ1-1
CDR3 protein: CASSEGTGFRAFF
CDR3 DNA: TGTGCCAGCAGTGAAGGGACAGGCTTCCGAGCTTTCTTT

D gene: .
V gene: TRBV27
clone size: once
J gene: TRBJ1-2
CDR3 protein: CASSSRRGPTPGYTF
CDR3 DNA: TGTGCCAGCAGTTCCCGGCGGGGGCCGACGCCTGGCTACACCTTC

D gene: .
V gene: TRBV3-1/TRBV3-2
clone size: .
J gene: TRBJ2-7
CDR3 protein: CASSQGSGTYVDYEQYF
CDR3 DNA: TGTGCCAGCAGCCAAGGTTCCGGGACTTATGTAGACTACGAGCAGTACTTC

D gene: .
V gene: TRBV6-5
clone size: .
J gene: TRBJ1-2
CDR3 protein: CASSGLIWGVYGYTF
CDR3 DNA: TGTGCCAGCAGCGGTCTAATTTGGGGGGTCTATGGCTACACCTTC

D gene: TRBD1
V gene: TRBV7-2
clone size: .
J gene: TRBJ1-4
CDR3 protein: CASSGGTGKIEKLFF
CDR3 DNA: TGTGCCAGCAGCGGGGGGACAGGAAAGATCGAAAAACTGTTTTTT

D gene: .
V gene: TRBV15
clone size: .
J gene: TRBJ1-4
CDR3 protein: CATSRGVSHGGDEKLFF
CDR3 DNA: TGTGCCACCAGCAGAGGCGTCTCACACGGCGGTGATGAAAAACTGTTTTTT

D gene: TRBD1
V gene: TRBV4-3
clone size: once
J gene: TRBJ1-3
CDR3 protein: CASSQATGGATGNTIYF
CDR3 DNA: TGCGCCAGCAGCCAAGCGACAGGGGGCGCGACTGGAAACACCATATATTTT

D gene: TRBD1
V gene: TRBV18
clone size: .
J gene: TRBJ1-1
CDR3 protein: CASSSDRGWTEAFF
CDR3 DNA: TGTGCCAGCTCATCGGACAGGGGCTGGACTGAAGCTTTCTTT

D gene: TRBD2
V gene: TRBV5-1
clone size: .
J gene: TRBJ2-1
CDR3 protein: CASSPKVSGRNYNEQFF
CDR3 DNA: TGCGCCAGCAGCCCGAAGGTCAGCGGGAGGAACTACAATGAGCAGTTCTTC

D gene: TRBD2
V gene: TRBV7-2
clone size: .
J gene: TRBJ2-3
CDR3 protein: CASSSRLAASHGDTQYF
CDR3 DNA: TGTGCCAGCAGCTCGAGACTAGCGGCCTCGCACGGGGATACGCAGTATTTT

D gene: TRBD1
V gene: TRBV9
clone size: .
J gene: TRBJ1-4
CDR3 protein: CASSEQTGSAEKLFF
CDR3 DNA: TGTGCCAGCAGCGAACAGACAGGGTCAGCTGAAAAACTGTTTTTT

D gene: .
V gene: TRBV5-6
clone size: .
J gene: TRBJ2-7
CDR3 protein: CASSLVTEYEQYF
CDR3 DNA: TGTGCCAGCAGCTTGGTGACAGAGTACGAGCAGTACTTC